This entry lists 30 T cell receptor beta chains sequenced from one sample in a study of blood T cell repertoires in COVID-19. The repertoire was sequenced with immunoSEQ multiplex PCR; TCRdb's copy has only in-frame clones and lacks some. The data show about 190,000 clones, approximately 80% seen once. Sample: peripheral blood. Every receptor here comes from a man in his fifties or sixties who had recovered from COVID-19.

The chain combines TRBV20-1 with TRBJ2-7, with TRBD2 identical over 9 bases. The junction had 5 bases not matched to a gene; V was cut back by 3 bases and J by 5 bases. Germline V gene sequence: CDR1 DFQATT, CDR2 SNEGSKA (reference sequence). The CDR3 spans 13 residues. The CDR3 here is CSASPSGMDEQYF. The CDR3 DNA reads as TGCAGTGCTAGTCCTAGCGGGATGGACGAGCAGTACTTC.

The rearrangement joins TRBV5-1 to TRBJ2-2; 8 bases line up with TRBD1. The CDR3 has 14 amino acids. V shed 3 bases and J 7 bases; nucleotides not matched to a gene: 5. Germline CDR1 reads SGHRS; CDR2 reads YFSETQ. The chain's CDR3 is CASSWSGGVGELFF. CDR3 nucleotide sequence: TGCGCCAGCAGCTGGTCAGGGGGCGTCGGGGAGCTGTTTTTT.

This chain joins TRBV10-3 and TRBJ2-1; 9 positions match TRBD2. CDR3 length: 21 amino acids. V dropped 2 bases and J dropped 0; count of bases not matched to a gene: 17. The germline CDR1 and CDR2 sequences are ENHRY and SYGVKD. The CDR3 region is CAISELFIASGTGGSYNEQFF. The CDR3 DNA sequence: TGTGCCATCAGTGAGCTCTTTATCGCTAGCGGGACGGGTGGCTCCTACAATGAGCAGTTCTTC.

This rearrangement joins TRBV23-1 to TRBJ1-4; D unclear. TRBV23-1 is sorted into the ORF group, with uncertain function. The CDR3 has 20 residues. V was clipped by 2 bases and J by 5 bases, with 27 bases between them. The CDR3, as DNA: TGCGCCAGCAGTCAAAAAAAAGGAGGACGCACGTCTGGGGTAAATGAAAAACTGTTTTTT. Protein product: CASSQKKGGRTSGVNEKLFF.

There are a few counts of this clone. The V call is TRBV5-1, the J call TRBJ1-4; 7 bases match TRBD1. CDR3 length: 18 residues. Trimming cost V 3 bases and J 3 bases; bases outside gene matches: 14. In germline, CDR1 is SGHRS, CDR2 YFSETQ. CDR3 nucleotides: TGCGCCAGCAGCTCCCAACCTTCACAGGGGAGGTCTAATGAAAAACTGTTTTTT. Its protein product is CASSSQPSQGRSNEKLFF. Looking up the rest from reference TRBV5-1 and TRBJ1-4 gives the full variable domain: KAGVTQTPRYLIKTRGQQVTLSCSPISGHRSVSWYQQTPGQGLQFLFEYFSETQRNKGNFPGRFSGRQFSNSRSEMNVSTLELGDSALYLCASSSQPSQGRSNEKLFFGSGTQLSVL.

This clone has a single count. The rearrangement uses TRBV28 and TRBJ1-4, with TRBD1 matching over 9 bases. The ends lost 3 bases at V and 7 bases at J; junction bases unmatched: 6. Germline V lookup: CDR1 MDHEN, CDR2 SYDVKM. This CDR3 is built from 15 residues. The CDR3 region has the DNA TGTGCCAGCAGTTTCCCCACAGGGGGCCGTGAAAAACTGTTTTTT. This translates into CASSFPTGGREKLFF. Supplemented by reference TRBV28 and TRBJ1-4, the full variable domain reads DVKVTQSSRYLVKRTGEKVFLECVQDMDHENMFWYRQDPGLGLRLIYFSYDVKMKEKGDIPEGYSVSREKKERFSLILESASTNQTSMYLCASSFPTGGREKLFFGSGTQLSVL.

The chain employs TRBV3-1 (or the pseudogene TRBV3-2) and TRBJ1-4; weak D call: TRBD1 (5 bases). CDR3 length: 15 amino acids. The germline V gene has CDR1 LGHDT and CDR2 YNNKEL (reference sequence). Trimming shortened V by 2 bases and J by 4 bases, and 11 bases separated the two germline ends. CDR3 sequence: CASSQNRQINEKLFF. DNA of the CDR3: TGTGCCAGCAGCCAAAATCGACAGATTAATGAAAAACTGTTTTTT.

The chain links TRBV4-1 to TRBJ2-3, with TRBD2 identical over 13 bases. Germline lookup yields CDR1 MGHRA and CDR2 YSYEKL. V was clipped by 4 bases and J by 6 bases; unmatched bases: 10. The CDR3 is 17 residues long. The CDR3 nucleotides are TGCGCCAGCAGCCGGCTTGGACTAGCGGGAGCGTCGGATACGCAGTATTTT. This gives the protein CASSRLGLAGASDTQYF.

This clone was picked up one time. The chain joins TRBV7-2 to TRBJ2-1; 11 bases agree with TRBD2. V shed 0 bases and J 8 bases; nucleotides not matched to a gene: 6. Germline CDR1 and CDR2: SGHTA and FQGNSA. This CDR3 has 16 amino acids. Here the CDR3 reads CASSLAPRLAGHEQFF. CDR3 nucleotides: TGTGCCAGCAGCTTAGCGCCTAGACTAGCGGGACATGAGCAGTTCTTC.

The chain has TRBV6-2 or TRBV6-3 and TRBJ2-7; tentative D call: TRBD1 (5 bases). CDR1 is MNHEY, CDR2 SVGEGT, per germline. V dropped 6 bases and J dropped 2 bases, with 14 bases sitting between them. The length of the CDR3 is 14 residues. The CDR3 bases are TGTGCCAGCAGCATCCCCTGGGGCCCCTACGAGCAGTACTTC. Translation gives CASSIPWGPYEQYF.

This rearrangement joins TRBV3-1 (or the pseudogene TRBV3-2) to TRBJ1-4; 8 bases match TRBD1. The germline CDR1 and CDR2 sequences are LGHDT and YNNKEL (reference sequence). The ends lost 4 bases at V and 7 bases at J; junction bases unmatched: 8. The CDR3 totals 15 residues. CDR3 nucleotides: TGTGCCAGCAGCCCCCGAACCGGACAGGGTGAAAAACTGTTTTTT. Amino acids: CASSPRTGQGEKLFF.

The chain uses TRBV20-1 and TRBJ1-2; 8 positions agree with TRBD1. The V gene's germline CDR1 is DFQATT and CDR2 SNEGSKA (reference sequence). V shed 7 bases and J 8 bases; nucleotides not matched to a gene: 6. This CDR3 spans 11 amino acids. The CDR3 here is CSVNRDRGYTF. The CDR3 nucleotides are TGCAGTGTTAACCGGGACAGGGGCTACACCTTC.

The chain combines TRBV7-2 with TRBJ1-3, with D perhaps TRBD1 (5 bases). The CDR3 covers 14 residues. V lost 3 bases and J lost 4, with 10 bases in between. Germline CDR1 is SGHTA and CDR2 is FQGNSA. CDR3 residues: CASSFPGAGNTIYF. CDR3 DNA sequence: TGTGCCAGCAGCTTCCCTGGGGCCGGAAACACCATATATTTT.

The chain links TRBV27 to TRBJ1-5, with 12 bases that match TRBD1. CDR1 and CDR2 from the germline V gene are MNHEY and SMNVEV (reference sequence). The CDR3 runs to 15 residues. Losses at the gene ends were 4 bases for V and 6 bases for J; bases not matched to a gene: 4. CDR3 DNA sequence: TGTGCCAGCAGTTCGGGGACAGGGGGCGTTCAGCCCCAGCATTTT. Amino acids: CASSSGTGGVQPQHF.

The J gene is TRBJ2-5, the V gene TRBV18, with 7 bases identical to TRBD2. The trim removed 5 bases at V and 0 bases at J, leaving 12 bases unmatched. The CDR3 loop spans 17 amino acids. The germline gives CDR1 KGHSH, CDR2 LQKENI. The DNA for the CDR3 is TGTGCCAGCTCAATGAGACTAGCCGACACGAACCAAGAGACCCAGTACTTC. Translated: CASSMRLADTNQETQYF.

This rearrangement joins TRBV5-1 to TRBJ2-3; TRBD2 might be the D (6 bases). This CDR3 region has 15 residues. The germline V gene has CDR1 SGHRS and CDR2 YFSETQ. V was cut by 4 bases and J by 3 bases, with 15 bases left in between. The CDR3 sequence: CASSEDSGATDTQYF. The CDR3 region has the DNA TGCGCCAGCAGCGAGGATTCGGGAGCGACAGATACGCAGTATTTT.

The rearrangement links TRBV4-1 to TRBJ2-3; D gene ambiguous. V lost 0 bases and J lost 12, with 13 bases in between. The CDR3 has 13 amino acids. Germline V CDR1 and CDR2: MGHRA, YSYEKL. As DNA, the CDR3 is TGCGCCAGCAGCCAAGATCCGTATGTTTATCAGTATTTT. Protein: CASSQDPYVYQYF.

This clone was detected once. V gene TRBV19 combines with J gene TRBJ1-1; no clear D. The CDR3 is made up of 13 amino acids. Germline CDR1 reads LNHDA; CDR2 reads SQIVND (reference sequence). V was trimmed by 4 bases and J by 0 bases, leaving 6 bases between them. The CDR3 DNA reads TGTGCCAGTAGTAAACAGATGAACACTGAAGCTTTCTTT. Amino acid sequence: CASSKQMNTEAFF.

In this sample, this clone turned up once. The rearrangement joins TRBV28 to TRBJ1-2; possibly TRBD1 for D (5 bases). CDR3 length equals 12 residues. Trimming cost V 5 bases and J 5 bases, with 9 bases left between them. The V gene's germline CDR1 is MDHEN and CDR2 SYDVKM. This CDR3 reads CASSQQDYGYTF. In nucleotides, the CDR3 is TGTGCCAGCAGTCAACAGGATTATGGCTACACCTTC.

The rearrangement links TRBV19 to TRBJ1-3; 8 bases map to TRBD1. This CDR3 comprises 16 residues. Germline V CDR1 and CDR2: LNHDA, SQIVND (reference sequence). After removal of 6 bases from V and 0 bases from J, the junction contained 7 bases not matched to a gene. The CDR3, as DNA: TGTGCCAGTAGCCCTCGGGACAGGATCTCTGGAAACACCATATATTTT. It specifies CASSPRDRISGNTIYF.

The chain combines TRBV5-4 with TRBJ1-1, with TRBD1 matching 11 bases. Losses at the gene ends were 4 bases for V and 0 bases for J; bases not matched to a gene: 11. The germline V gene has CDR1 SGHNT and CDR2 YYREEE (reference sequence). The CDR3 is 18 amino acids. Here the CDR3 reads CASSQGTGGHNLNTEAFF. The CDR3, as DNA: TGTGCCAGCAGCCAAGGGACAGGGGGACATAACCTGAACACTGAAGCTTTCTTT.

The chain links TRBV2 to TRBJ1-1; 12 bases map to TRBD1. Germline loops: CDR1 SNHLY, CDR2 FYNNEI. With V trimmed by 6 bases and J by 0 bases, 5 bases remained unmatched. The CDR3 covers 16 residues. In nucleotides, the CDR3 is TGTGCCAGCAGCGGGGACAGGGGGCTAATGAACACTGAAGCTTTCTTT. Protein: CASSGDRGLMNTEAFF.

J is TRBJ2-7 and V is TRBV11-2; 7 bases fit TRBD2. There are 16 residues in the CDR3. V lost 1 base, J lost 4 bases, and 10 bases stayed unmatched. Per the germline V gene, CDR1 is SGHAT and CDR2 is FQNNGV. DNA of the CDR3: TGTGCCAGCAGCTTAGGGGCGGGAGTTTTGTCTTACGAGCAGTACTTC. It is translated as CASSLGAGVLSYEQYF.

J is TRBJ2-2 and V is TRBV30, with D perhaps TRBD2 (6 bases). The ends were cut back, 0 bases at V and 4 bases at J, with 15 bases in the middle. From germline, CDR1 is GTSNPN and CDR2 SVGIG (reference sequence). The CDR3 length is 16 residues. DNA of the CDR3: TGTGCCTGGAGTGTACGGAGCGGGCTTATCACCGGGGAGCTGTTTTTT. Its translation is CAWSVRSGLITGELFF. The whole variable domain, remainder taken from reference TRBV30 and TRBJ2-2, is SQTIHQWPATLVQPVGSPLSLECTVEGTSNPNLYWYRQAAGRGLQLLFYSVGIGQISSEVPQNLSASRPQDRQFILSSKKLLLSDSGFYLCAWSVRSGLITGELFFGEGSRLTVL.

The sample holds a few counts of this clone. The rearrangement links TRBV4-3 to TRBJ2-1, with 8 bases identical to TRBD1. V trimming: 0 bases; J trimming: 2 bases; junction bases outside the gene matches: 15. From germline, CDR1 is LGHNA and CDR2 YSLEER. The CDR3 has 20 amino acids. Here the CDR3 DNA reads TGCGCCAGCAGCCAAGATACGGGACAGGTTTTCGCGAGTGCCTACAATGAGCAGTTCTTC. As protein: CASSQDTGQVFASAYNEQFF.

This clone was recorded only once. The chain has TRBV7-2 and TRBJ1-1, with 10 positions matching TRBD1. V lost 5 bases, J lost 1 base, and 4 bases stayed unmatched. CDR3 length: 15 amino acids. Germline V gene lookup returns CDR1 SGHTA and CDR2 FQGNSA. CDR3 nucleotide sequence: TGTGCCAGCAGCCCTTGGACAGGGGGGAACACTGAAGCTTTCTTT. Translating it yields CASSPWTGGNTEAFF.

The chain uses TRBV29-1 and TRBJ2-3; D is perhaps TRBD2 (6 bases). This CDR3 region has 14 residues. The germline gives CDR1 SQVTM, CDR2 ANQGSEA. Trimming removed 4 bases from V and 1 base from J, with 12 bases in between. The CDR3 sequence is CSVVFASGTDTQYF. The DNA of the CDR3 is TGCAGCGTTGTCTTCGCTAGCGGCACAGATACGCAGTATTTT.

This clone has only one observation. The rearrangement uses TRBV4-2 and TRBJ1-1, with D possibly being TRBD1 (6 bases). CDR1 is LGHNA and CDR2 is YNFKEQ in the germline V gene. The CDR3 runs to 16 residues. With 3 bases removed from V and 0 bases from J, the gap between germline ends came to 14 bases. The CDR3 loop reads CASSQGHRDMNTEAFF. The CDR3 coding sequence is TGTGCCAGCAGCCAGGGACACCGGGACATGAACACTGAAGCTTTCTTT.

The V and J genes are TRBV7-9 and TRBJ1-1; 8 bases align to TRBD1. Germline CDR1 SEHNR, CDR2 FQNEAQ (reference sequence). There are 14 residues in the CDR3. V was pared by 4 bases and J by 4 bases, with 5 bases of the junction left unmatched. CDR3 DNA: TGTGCCAGCAGCTCCCGGACAGGGACCACTGAAGCTTTCTTT. It specifies CASSSRTGTTEAFF.

This clone has a count of ten or more. The chain is built from TRBV9 and TRBJ1-2, with 8 bases matching TRBD1. V gave up 0 bases and J gave up 4 bases; unmatched junction bases: 8. The length of the CDR3 is 16 residues. The V gene's germline CDR1 is SGDLS and CDR2 YYNGEE. The CDR3 here is CASSVGAGTGVYGYTF. CDR3 bases: TGTGCCAGCAGCGTAGGGGCGGGGACAGGAGTCTATGGCTACACCTTC.